One T cell receptor beta chain is described in this entry. The antigen it binds to is not known. Per-base quality was not reported, and no clone a single base away is much larger than it. The immunoSEQ Assay, a bias-controlled multiplex PCR, was used to amplify TCRbeta CDR3 regions from genomic DNA. On the study's bioinformatics: The number of nucleated cells in each sample was estimated by amplification of reference gene primers within the assay. To quantify the absolute abundance of each unique TCRbeta CDR3 rearrangement, sequence reads were collapsed and filtered. For each sample, productive Simpson clonality was calculated as the square root of Simpson's diversity index over productive rearrangements. The table was pulled from immuneACCESS by TCRdb, which kept in-frame rearrangements only. Such tables lose some clones; where checked, under half of the loss comes from unresolved V genes, and the rest has no known cause. Clone size and V and J calls were adopted from that table, with D and trimming inferred from the DNA. The sample table lists roughly 330,000 clones, 86% of them with a count of one. Clones ranked in the top ten supply around 1.7% of the sample.

The source of the sample is a study of blood T cell repertoires in COVID-19 (dated by TCRdb to 2020 to 2021). Regarding the complete study: Samples from collaborators originated in the United States, Italy and Spain and spanned both the acute and convalescent phases of COVID-19. The material from the prospective study consisted of cDNA or gDNA derived from T cells, B-cell-depleted T cells, or PBMCs. Sample metadata almost always included a de-identified subject ID, COVID-19 status, age in years and sex. The repertoires were made available in a free public database intended to serve as a resource for research on the immune response to SARS-CoV-2. The samples were drawn from two sources: the first 160 participants of the ongoing ImmuneRACE study, and approximately 1,300 subjects contributed by 6 global collaborators. Subjects who had been exposed to COVID-19, were actively infected with it, or had recovered from it provided the deeply sampled blood TCRbeta repertoires that made up the dataset. HLA class I and class II types, where available, came from metadata supplied by the sample provider rather than from assay-based typing.

Whole blood was collected in K2EDTA tubes by collaborating institutions according to the institutions' own protocols. For TCRbeta analysis, collaborator samples were shipped as frozen whole blood, as isolated PBMCs, or as DNA extracted from either sample type. Summary of the overall study and its limitations: The quantity of clinical and demographic metadata differed by source and by participant and was supplied without curation.

The CDR3 covers 15 residues, taking in both the cysteine and the phenylalanine. Only the CDR3 portion is preserved as DNA: 45 bases, with reading frame beginning at the first base. V lost 5 bases and J lost 3 bases, and the count of bases not matched to a germline gene is 10. Per the germline V gene (reference sequence), LNHDA is the CDR1 and SQIVND is the CDR2. The receptor was derived from a woman in her forties or fifties with acute or convalescent COVID-19. Sequenced sample: peripheral blood. Here the chain combines TRBV19 and TRBJ2-7, with 7 bases aligning to TRBD1. The nucleotide sequence reads as follows: TGTGCCAGTAGTGAGCAATCCGGGACAGACTACGAGCAGTACTTC. The encoded protein is CASSEQSGTDYEQYF.